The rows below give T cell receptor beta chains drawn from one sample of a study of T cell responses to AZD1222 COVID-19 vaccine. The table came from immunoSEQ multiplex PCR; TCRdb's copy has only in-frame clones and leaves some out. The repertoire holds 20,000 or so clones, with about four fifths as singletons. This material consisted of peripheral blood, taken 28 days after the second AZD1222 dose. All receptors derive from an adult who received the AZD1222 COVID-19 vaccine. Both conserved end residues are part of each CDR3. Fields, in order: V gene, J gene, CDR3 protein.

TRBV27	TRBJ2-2	CASTWGRGNTGELFF
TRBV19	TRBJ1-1	CASKIQSGTEAFF
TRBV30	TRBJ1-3	CAWNEAGNTIYF
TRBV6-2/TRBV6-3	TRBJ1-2	CASSRQGPRYGYTF
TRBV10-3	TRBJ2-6	CAISESKSSGANVLTF
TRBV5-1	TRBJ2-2	CASSLGEAGELFF
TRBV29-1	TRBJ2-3	CSPSAFLAGADTQYF
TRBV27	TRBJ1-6	CASSLFQTIGTGGSPLHF
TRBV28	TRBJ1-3	CASSGQGTGNTIYF
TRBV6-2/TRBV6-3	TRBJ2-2	CASSQVSDTGELFF
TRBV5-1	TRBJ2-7	CASSLSGSSYEQYF
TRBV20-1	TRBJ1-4	CSARVVEKLFF
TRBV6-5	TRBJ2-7	CASSGTSGISYEQYF
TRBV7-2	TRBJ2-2	CASSLRGGAGVAGELFF
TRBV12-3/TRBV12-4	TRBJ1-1	CASRVVAEAFF
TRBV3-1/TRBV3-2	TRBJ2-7	CASSQEGLAGGRRQQYF
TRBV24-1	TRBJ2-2	CATSDRDVANTGELFF
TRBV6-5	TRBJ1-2	CASSSHSTGLLDGYTF
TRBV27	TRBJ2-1	CASSLRGLAASSYNEQFF
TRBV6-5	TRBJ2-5	CASSYRAKAPYF
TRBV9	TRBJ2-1	CASSGAFVGNEQFF
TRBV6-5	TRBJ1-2	CASSNTGHYGYTF
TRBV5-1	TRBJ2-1	CASSLGGPPSYNEQFF
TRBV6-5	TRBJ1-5	CASREQERQPQHF
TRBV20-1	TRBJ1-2	CSASKMLTGGGYGYTF
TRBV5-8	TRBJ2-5	CASSPREGWETQYF
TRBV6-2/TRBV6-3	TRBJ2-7	CASSPIGLTYEQYF
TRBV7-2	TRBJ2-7	CASSLGQGDYEQYF
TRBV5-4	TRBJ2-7	CASSLVPRDSPPYEQYF
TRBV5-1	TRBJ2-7	CASSLAKVEGLPGEQYF
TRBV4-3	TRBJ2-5	CASSQDSAGGETQYF
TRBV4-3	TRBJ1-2	CASSELTGTGVNGYTF
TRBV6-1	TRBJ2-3	CASSDKVAGTDTQYF
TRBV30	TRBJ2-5	CAWSNKGVGETQYF
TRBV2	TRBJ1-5	CASSGYREGQPQHF
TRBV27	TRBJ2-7	CASSYNADAYEQYF
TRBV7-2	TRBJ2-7	CASSLDGAAYEQYF
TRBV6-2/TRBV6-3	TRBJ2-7	CASSWTGYEQYF
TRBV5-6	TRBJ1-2	CASSLGLENYGYTF
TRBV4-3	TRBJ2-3	CASSQKTSGVVDTQYF
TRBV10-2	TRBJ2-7	CASSDRGKLDYEQYF
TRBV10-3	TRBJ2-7	CAISVTGNYEQYF
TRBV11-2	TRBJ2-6	CASSLVFRLLGANVLTF
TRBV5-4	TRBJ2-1	CASSKGLAGGGEQFF
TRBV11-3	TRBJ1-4	CASSPRDRGSEKLFF
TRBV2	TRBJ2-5	CASSPTSGQETQYF
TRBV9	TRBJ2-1	CASSVATGGLNEQFF
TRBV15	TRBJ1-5	CATSRGQTGRGNQPQHF
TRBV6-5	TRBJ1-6	CASSYGGVSYNSPLHF
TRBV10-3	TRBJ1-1	CAISEFQAEAFF
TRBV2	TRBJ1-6	CATVPDSPSSPLHF
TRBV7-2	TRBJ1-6	CASSSNPPPNSPLHF
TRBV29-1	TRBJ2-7	CSVGGLAASYEQYF
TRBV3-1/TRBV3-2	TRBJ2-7	CASSATRSGEQYF